The present TCR beta chain was sequenced within a study of T cells expressing NK-cell markers. Turning to the study itself: Most of the eight sequenced donors tested HCMV-seropositive; one tested seronegative.

General study points: The leading position in the CD3+CD56-NKG2C+ fraction of four donors also went to these clonotypes.

As for this clonotype: The antigen is unknown.

Following a re-call of the 5' RACE reads, TCRdb has one entry per CDR3 protein and lacks DNA. This sample's table has 200,000 to 300,000 distinct CDR3 sequences. The sequence came from a woman aged 18 to 75 in good health. Sequenced input: blood T cells: a sorted CD56 or NKG2C T cell subset, CD4+ or CD8+ T cells, or bulk PBMC T cells (not recorded which).

The CDR3 sequence is CSAPPFVGDSYEQYF. The chain employs TRBV20-1 and TRBJ2-7; TCRdb outputs TRBD1, but without DNA this stays unchecked. The germline V gene has CDR1 DFQATT and CDR2 SNEGSKA (reference sequence). This CDR3 region has 15 residues.